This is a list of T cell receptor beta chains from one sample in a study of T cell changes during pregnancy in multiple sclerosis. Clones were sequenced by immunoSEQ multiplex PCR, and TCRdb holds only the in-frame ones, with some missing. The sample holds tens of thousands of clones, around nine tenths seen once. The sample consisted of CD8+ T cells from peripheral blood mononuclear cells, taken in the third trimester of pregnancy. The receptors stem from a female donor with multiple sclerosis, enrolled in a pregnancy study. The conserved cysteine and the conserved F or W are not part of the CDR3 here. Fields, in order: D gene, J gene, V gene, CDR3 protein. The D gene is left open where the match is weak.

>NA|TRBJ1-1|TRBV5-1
ASSLLVGAWTEAF
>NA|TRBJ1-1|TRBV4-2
ASSAPTPPNTEAF
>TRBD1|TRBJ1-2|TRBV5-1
ASSPQGADFYYGYT
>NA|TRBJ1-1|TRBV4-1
ASSQFYDRHPEAF
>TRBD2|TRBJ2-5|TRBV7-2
ASSHIRGGGETQY
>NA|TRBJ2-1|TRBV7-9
ASTRGASNEQF
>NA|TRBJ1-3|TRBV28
ASSLDTSGNTIY
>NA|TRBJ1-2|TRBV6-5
ASSYGEGTYGYT
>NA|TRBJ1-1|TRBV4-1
ASSPIAPNTEAF
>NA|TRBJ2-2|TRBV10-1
ASCGQIGTGELF
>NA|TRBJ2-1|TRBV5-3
ARSLVGRRGHNEQF
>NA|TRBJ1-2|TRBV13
ASSLPGDGAGYGYT
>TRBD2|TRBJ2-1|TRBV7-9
ASSSRLARSYNEQF
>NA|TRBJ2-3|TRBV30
AWSVHQGSADTQY
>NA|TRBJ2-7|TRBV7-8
ASSLARQPPTYEQY
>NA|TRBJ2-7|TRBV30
AWSAQGYEQY
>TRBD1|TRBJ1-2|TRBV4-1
ASSHIQGQGAGGYT
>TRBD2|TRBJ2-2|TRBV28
ASTHYGTSGDPTGELF
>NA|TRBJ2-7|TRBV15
ATSTRGALSYEQY
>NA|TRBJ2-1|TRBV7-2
ASSLGGVPYNEQF
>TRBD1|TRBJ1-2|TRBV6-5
ASSPGGRSGYT
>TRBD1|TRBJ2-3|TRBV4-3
ASSRETGGTDTQY
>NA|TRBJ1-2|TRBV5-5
ASSLGQAGDGYGYT
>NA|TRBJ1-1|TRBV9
ASSQAQPEAF
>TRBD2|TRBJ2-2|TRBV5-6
ASSGTSGGTGELF
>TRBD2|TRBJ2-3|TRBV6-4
ASSEASGNTDTQY
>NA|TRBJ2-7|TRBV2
ASIWLSDSYEQY
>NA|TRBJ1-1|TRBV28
ASSLWAEAF
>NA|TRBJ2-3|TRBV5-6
ASSLEPLGTQY
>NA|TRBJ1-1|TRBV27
ASSLSRGGNTEAF
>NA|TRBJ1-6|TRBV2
ASSPGWGLYNSPLH
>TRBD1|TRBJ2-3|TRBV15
ATSGTGEADTQY
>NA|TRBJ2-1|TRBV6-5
ASKPRGPYNEQF
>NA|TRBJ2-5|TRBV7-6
ASSLVGQPPY
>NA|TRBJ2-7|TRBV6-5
ASSYSWGGGAYEQY
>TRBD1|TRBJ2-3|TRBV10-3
AIRTGNTDTQY
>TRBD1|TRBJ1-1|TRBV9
ASSGTGGGTEAF
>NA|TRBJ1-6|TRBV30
AWGALQGPPLH
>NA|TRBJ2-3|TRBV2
AIKVADTQY
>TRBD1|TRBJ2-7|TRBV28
ASSSGQGAYEQY
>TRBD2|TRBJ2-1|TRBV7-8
ASSPRASGGPPSYNEQF
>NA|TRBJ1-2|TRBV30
AWTGGYGYT
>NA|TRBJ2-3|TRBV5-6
ASSWFPGLGWDTQY
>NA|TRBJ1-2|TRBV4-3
ASSQDVGGSGGGYT
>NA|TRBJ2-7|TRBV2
ASVQGSYEQY
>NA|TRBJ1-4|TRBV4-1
ASSQVGGESGLLYEKLF
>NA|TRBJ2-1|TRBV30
AWSVIDNEQF
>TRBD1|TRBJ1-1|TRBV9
ASSVDLGTVTPEAF
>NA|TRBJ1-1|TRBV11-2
ASSSPVVNTEAF
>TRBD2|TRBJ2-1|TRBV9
ASSVYGLAGGAEQF
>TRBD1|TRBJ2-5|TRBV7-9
ASSPPDRGNQY